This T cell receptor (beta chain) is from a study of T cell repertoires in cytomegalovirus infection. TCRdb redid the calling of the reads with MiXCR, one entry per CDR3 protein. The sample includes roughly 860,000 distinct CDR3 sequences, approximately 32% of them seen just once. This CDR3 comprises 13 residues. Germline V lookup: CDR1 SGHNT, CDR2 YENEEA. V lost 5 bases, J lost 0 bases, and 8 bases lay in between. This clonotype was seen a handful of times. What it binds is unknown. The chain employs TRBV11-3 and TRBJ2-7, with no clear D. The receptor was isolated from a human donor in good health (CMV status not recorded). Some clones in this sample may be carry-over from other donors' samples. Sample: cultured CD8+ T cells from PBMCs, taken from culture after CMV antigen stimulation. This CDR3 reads CASSHPSSYEQYF. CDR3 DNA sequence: TGTGCCAGCAGCCACCCGAGCTCCTACGAGCAGTACTTC.